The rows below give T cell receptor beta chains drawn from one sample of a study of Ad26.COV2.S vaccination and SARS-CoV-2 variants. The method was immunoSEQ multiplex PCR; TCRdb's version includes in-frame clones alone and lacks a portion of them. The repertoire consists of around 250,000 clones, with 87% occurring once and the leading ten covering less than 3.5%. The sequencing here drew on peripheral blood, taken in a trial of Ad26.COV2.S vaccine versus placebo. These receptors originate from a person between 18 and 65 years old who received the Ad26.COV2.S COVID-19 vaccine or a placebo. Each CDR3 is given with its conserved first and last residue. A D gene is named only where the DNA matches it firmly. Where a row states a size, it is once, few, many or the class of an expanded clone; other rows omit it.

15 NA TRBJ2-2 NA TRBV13 TGTGCCAGCAGCCCAGGACGGTGGAACACCGGGGAGCTGTTTTTT CASSPGRWNTGELFF
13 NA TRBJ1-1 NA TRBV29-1 TGCAGCGTTGCTGGTACTACAGGGACGCAAGCTTTCTTT CSVAGTTGTQAFF
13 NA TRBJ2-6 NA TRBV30 TGTGGCAGGGCTAGCTCTGGGGCCAACGTCCTGACTTTC CGRASSGANVLTF
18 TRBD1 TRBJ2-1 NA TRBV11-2 TGTGCCAGCAGCTTAGCCGTTTTCGGACAGGGGGAAAGAAGTGAGCAGTTCTTC CASSLAVFGQGERSEQFF
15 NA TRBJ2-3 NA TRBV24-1 TGTGCCACCAGTGATTATCACAGTAGCACAGATACGCAGTATTTT CATSDYHSSTDTQYF
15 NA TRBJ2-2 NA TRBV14 TGTGCCAGCAGCCACTGGGGTGGAAACACCGGGGAGCTGTTTTTT CASSHWGGNTGELFF
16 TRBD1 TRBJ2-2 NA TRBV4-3 TGCGCCAGCAGCCAAGAGAACGGACAGGGCTCCGGGGAGCTGTTTTTT CASSQENGQGSGELFF
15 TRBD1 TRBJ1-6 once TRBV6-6 TGTGCCAGCAGATTCGACAGGGTCTCGAATTCACCCCTCCACTTT CASRFDRVSNSPLHF
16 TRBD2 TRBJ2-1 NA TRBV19 TGTGCCAGTAGCCCATCCGGACGGGGGGGCTACAATGAGCAGTTCTTC CASSPSGRGGYNEQFF
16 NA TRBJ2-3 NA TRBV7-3 TGTGCCAGCAGCAGTTACTCCGGGACGAACACAGATACGCAGTATTTT CASSSYSGTNTDTQYF
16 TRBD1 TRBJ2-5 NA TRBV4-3 TGCGCCAGCAGCCTATATTCGGGACAGGGGACGGAGACCCAGTACTTC CASSLYSGQGTETQYF
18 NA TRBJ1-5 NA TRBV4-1 TGCGCCAGCAGCCAGGCTTTGAATCGGGGACTCAGCAATCAGCCCCAGCATTTT CASSQALNRGLSNQPQHF
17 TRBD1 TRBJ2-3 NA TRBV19 TGTGCCAGTAGCAGGGACAGTAGGAAAGACATCACAGATACGCAGTATTTT CASSRDSRKDITDTQYF
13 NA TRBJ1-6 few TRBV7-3 TGTGCCAGCAGCTCATGGGAGGATTCACCCCTCCACTTT CASSSWEDSPLHF
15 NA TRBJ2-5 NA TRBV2 TGTGCCAGCAGGACCAGGGCTAGCTACGCGGAGACCCAGTACTTC CASRTRASYAETQYF
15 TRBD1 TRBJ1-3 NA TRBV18 TGTGCCAGCTCCCCCAGGGGGGCGCGTGGAAACACCATATATTTT CASSPRGARGNTIYF
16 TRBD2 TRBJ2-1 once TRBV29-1 TGCAGCGCTGGGATGACTAGCGGGAGGATATACAATGAGCAGTTCTTC CSAGMTSGRIYNEQFF
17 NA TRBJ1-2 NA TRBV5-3 TGTGCCAGAAGCTCCTCTTACCGGGACGGAGCTAACTATGGCTACACCTTC CARSSSYRDGANYGYTF
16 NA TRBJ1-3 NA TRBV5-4 TGTGCCAGCAGCGGTGGTGGAGCCCACTCTGGAAACACCATATATTTT CASSGGGAHSGNTIYF
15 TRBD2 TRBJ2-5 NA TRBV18 TGTGCCAGCTCACGCGGGTTAGCGGGAGAGGAGACCCAGTACTTC CASSRGLAGEETQYF
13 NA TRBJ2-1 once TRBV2 TGTGCCAGCAGATGGTTGTCCTACAATGAGCAGTTCTTC CASRWLSYNEQFF
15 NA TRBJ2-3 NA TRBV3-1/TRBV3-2 TGTGCCAGCAGCTCCAGACCCAAGGCCACAGATACGCAGTATTTT CASSSRPKATDTQYF
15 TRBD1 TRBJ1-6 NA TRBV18 TGTGCCAGCTCACCCGGGACAGGGCGGAATTCACCCCTCCACTTT CASSPGTGRNSPLHF
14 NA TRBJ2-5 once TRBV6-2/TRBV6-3 TGTGCCAGCAGCCGGAATGGGGAACAAGAGACCCAGTACTTC CASSRNGEQETQYF
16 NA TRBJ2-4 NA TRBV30 TGTGCCTGGAGAGGCAACAGGGTAGCAGGCAAAAACATTCAGTACTTC CAWRGNRVAGKNIQYF
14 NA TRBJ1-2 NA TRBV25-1 TGTGCCAGCAGTGAAATACAGAGATCCTATGGCTACACCTTC CASSEIQRSYGYTF
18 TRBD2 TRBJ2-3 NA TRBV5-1 TGCGCCAGCAGGATTGAGCGGGGGGCCGGTATCGGCACAGATACGCAGTATTTT CASRIERGAGIGTDTQYF
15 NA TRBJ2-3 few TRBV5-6 TGTGCCAGCAGCTTGGTGGGCGGGAACACAGATACGCAGTATTTT CASSLVGGNTDTQYF
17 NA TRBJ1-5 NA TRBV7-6 TGTGCCAGCAGCTTAGCTACCGGGGGAAATAGCAATCAGCCCCAGCATTTT CASSLATGGNSNQPQHF
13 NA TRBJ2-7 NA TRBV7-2 TGTGCCAGCAGCTTAGTAGCCGGGCCCGAGCAGTACTTC CASSLVAGPEQYF
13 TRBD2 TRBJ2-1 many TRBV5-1 TGCGCCAGCAGCACGGGAGCGGGGGATGAGCAGTTCTTC CASSTGAGDEQFF
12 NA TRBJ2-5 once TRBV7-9 TGTGCCAGCAGCCAACCGCAAGAGACCCAGTACTTC CASSQPQETQYF
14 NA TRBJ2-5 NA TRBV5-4 TGTGCCAGCAGCGCCGTCGGAGCCGGGGAGACCCAGTACTTC CASSAVGAGETQYF
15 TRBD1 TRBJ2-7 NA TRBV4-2 TGTGCCAGCACCCCCACGGGACAGAGCTCCTACGAGCAGTACTTC CASTPTGQSSYEQYF
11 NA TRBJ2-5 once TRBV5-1 TGCGCCAGCAGCCTACTCCGGGATTGGAACTTC CASSLLRDWNF
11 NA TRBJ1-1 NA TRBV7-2 TGTGCCAGCAGCTCTCGCGCTGAAGCTTTCTTT CASSSRAEAFF
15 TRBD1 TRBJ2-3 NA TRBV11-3 TGTGCCAGCAGCTTAACGGGGACAGGAACAGATACGCAGTATTTT CASSLTGTGTDTQYF
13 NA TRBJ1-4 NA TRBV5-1 TGCGCCAGCAGCTTGGAACAGGGTGAAAAACTGTTTTTT CASSLEQGEKLFF
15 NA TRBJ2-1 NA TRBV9 TGTGCCAGCAGCCTTACGGAGGGCTCCTACAATGAGCAGTTCTTC CASSLTEGSYNEQFF
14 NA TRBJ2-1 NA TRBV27 TGTGCCAGCAGTTCGATGACAGCATACAATGAGCAGTTCTTC CASSSMTAYNEQFF
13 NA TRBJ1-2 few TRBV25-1 TGTGCCAGCAGCCATGGGGCAGGGAGAGGCTACACCTTC CASSHGAGRGYTF
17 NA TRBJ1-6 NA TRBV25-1 TGTGCCAGCAGTGAAAGATTGGGGAGGTCCTATAATTCACCCCTCCACTTT CASSERLGRSYNSPLHF
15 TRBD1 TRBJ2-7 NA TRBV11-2 TGTGCCAGCAGTCTAATGACAGGGGGAGACGACGAGCAGTACTTC CASSLMTGGDDEQYF
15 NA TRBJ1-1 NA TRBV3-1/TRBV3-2 TGTGCCAGCAGCCAAGATTTGGGCAGAAGCGCTGAAGCTTTCTTT CASSQDLGRSAEAFF